This TCR beta chain was sequenced for a study of brain T cells in children with intractable seizures (dated by TCRdb to about 2021). Describing the broader study: As a first screen for immune gene transcripts, resected brain tissue from 40 to 60 pediatric epilepsy surgery cases was run on a NanoString immunology panel. Among the roughly twelve selected surgery cases, pre-surgery blood was additionally sequenced for eight, leaving four cases with brain tissue only.

A note on this clone: Its antigen remains undetermined. No per-base quality is available; no much larger clone lies one base away.

The paper's findings and limits, for the study overall: Viral specificity was inferred solely from CDR3 sequence similarity, and the HCMV serostatus of the patients was not known. Because sequencing depth differed between pre- and post-surgery blood, the absence of clones from the pre-surgery sample may reflect undersampling.

The time point label corresponds to: resected brain tissue, or blood drawn just prior to surgery. The surgery cases that showed the highest brain T cell transcript signatures were chosen for TCR beta chain sequencing of brain tissue, and of blood when it was available. Before surgery, patients had received at least one anti-epileptic drug. The TCR-sequenced patients were children whose drug-resistant epilepsy was caused by tuberous sclerosis complex, focal cortical dysplasia, Rasmussen encephalitis or hemimegalencephaly. Bulk genomic DNA was extracted from unsorted brain tissue and whole blood with the Monarch genomic DNA purification kit. The immunoSEQ assay was applied to genomic DNA to generate the TCR beta chain sequences. The published analysis was carried out like this. CDR3 sequences that did not begin with the conserved framework cysteine at position 104 were removed manually. To get clonality, the normalized Shannon's Diversity Index was subtracted from one, giving values from 0 (maximal diversity) to 1 (oligoclonal). Chi-squared comparison-of-proportions tests assessed whether the same CDR3 differed in frequency between samples, such as brain versus blood. Public clonotypes were identified by searching immuneACCESS, and similarity to known antiviral clonotypes was assessed with the VDJdb browser. As stored in TCRdb, this immuneACCESS dataset retains in-frame rearrangements with V and J assigned. A fraction of the clones does not appear; measured against another copy, unresolved V genes explain less than half of the discrepancy, and the remainder lacks a known reason. D and trimming were read from the DNA, whereas the V and J calls and clone size are those reported in that table. The sample table records tens of thousands of clones; roughly 91% of these occur just once. Approximately 1.4% of the sample rests with the top ten.

This receptor was taken from a boy less than two years old with tuberous sclerosis and intractable seizures. The sequencing used peripheral blood, collected at surgery.

The CDR3 region: CASSVAQYSGNTIYF. The DNA sequence follows: TGTGCCAGCAGCGTAGCCCAGTACTCTGGAAACACCATATATTTT. The rearranged segments are TRBV9 and TRBJ1-3; the D gene is unclear. The CDR3 contains 15 residues, cysteine and phenylalanine counted. Here the CDR3 DNA is all that survives: 45 bases in frame from base 1. V is cut by 0 bases and J by 0 bases, and the space between the germline ends is 7 bases. Based on the germline V gene, the CDR1 and CDR2 sequences are SGDLS and YYNGEE.